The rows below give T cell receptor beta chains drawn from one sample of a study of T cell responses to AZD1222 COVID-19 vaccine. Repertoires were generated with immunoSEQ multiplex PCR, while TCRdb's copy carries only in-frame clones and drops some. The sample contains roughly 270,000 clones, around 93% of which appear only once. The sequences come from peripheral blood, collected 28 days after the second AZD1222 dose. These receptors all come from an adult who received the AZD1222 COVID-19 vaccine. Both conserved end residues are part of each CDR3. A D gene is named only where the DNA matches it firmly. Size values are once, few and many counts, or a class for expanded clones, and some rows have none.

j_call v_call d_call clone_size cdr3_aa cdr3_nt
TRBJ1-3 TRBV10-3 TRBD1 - CAISALGDRADTIYF TGTGCCATCAGTGCCCTAGGGGACAGGGCGGACACCATATATTTT
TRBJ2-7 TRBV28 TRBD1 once CARDRLSYEQYF TGTGCCCGGGACAGGCTCTCCTACGAGCAGTACTTC
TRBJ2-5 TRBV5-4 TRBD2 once CASSLAVRGGEETQYF TGTGCCAGCAGCTTGGCGGTGCGGGGGGGCGAGGAGACCCAGTACTTC
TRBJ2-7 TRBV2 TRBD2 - CASRPTGTSGLNGNF TGTGCCAGCAGACCCACCGGGACTAGCGGGCTAAACGGGAACTTC
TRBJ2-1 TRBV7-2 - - CASSLVDSYNEQFF TGTGCCAGCAGCTTAGTAGACAGCTACAATGAGCAGTTCTTC
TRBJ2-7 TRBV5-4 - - CASSLGSGVDYEQYF TGTGCCAGCAGCTTGGGGTCAGGGGTAGACTACGAGCAGTACTTC
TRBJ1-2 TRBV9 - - CASSSLGGEYGYTF TGTGCCAGCAGCTCCCTTGGAGGGGAATATGGCTACACCTTC
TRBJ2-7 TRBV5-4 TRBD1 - CASSRTGTYEQYF TGTGCCAGCAGCCGGACAGGGACCTACGAGCAGTACTTC
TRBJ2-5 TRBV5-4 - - CASSLGTQSGETQYF TGTGCCAGCAGCTTGGGCACTCAATCGGGAGAGACCCAGTACTTC
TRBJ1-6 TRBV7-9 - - CASSLGGEANSPLHF TGTGCCAGCAGCTTAGGTGGCGAAGCTAATTCACCCCTCCACTTT
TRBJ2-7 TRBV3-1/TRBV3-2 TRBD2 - CASSQGGTSGYSYEQYF TGTGCCAGCAGCCAAGGAGGGACTAGCGGTTACTCCTACGAGCAGTACTTC
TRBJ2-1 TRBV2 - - CASSAYLEQFF TGTGCCAGCAGCGCCTACCTTGAGCAGTTCTTC
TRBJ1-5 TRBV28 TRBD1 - CASSQRTGGIQPQHF TGTGCCAGCAGCCAGCGGACAGGGGGCATTCAGCCCCAGCATTTT
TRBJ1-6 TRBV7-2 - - CASSLPANSPLHF TGTGCCAGCAGCTTACCAGCTAATTCACCCCTCCACTTT
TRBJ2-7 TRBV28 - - CASSPWSASSYEQYF TGTGCCAGCAGTCCATGGAGCGCGAGCTCCTACGAGCAGTACTTC
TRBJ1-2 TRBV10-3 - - CAISESNTGWDNGYTF TGTGCCATCAGTGAGTCGAATACAGGGTGGGATAATGGCTACACCTTC
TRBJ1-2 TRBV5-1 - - CASMLGPGLRYGYTF TGCGCCAGCATGCTTGGTCCGGGATTGAGGTATGGCTACACCTTC
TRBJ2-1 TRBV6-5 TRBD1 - CASSYGGTGAEQFF TGTGCCAGCAGTTACGGGGGTACAGGGGCTGAGCAGTTCTTC